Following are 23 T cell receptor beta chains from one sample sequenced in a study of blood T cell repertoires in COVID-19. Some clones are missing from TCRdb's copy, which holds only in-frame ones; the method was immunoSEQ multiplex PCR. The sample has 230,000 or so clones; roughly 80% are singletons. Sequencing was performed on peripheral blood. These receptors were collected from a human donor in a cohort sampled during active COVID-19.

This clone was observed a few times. CDR3 DNA sequence: TGTGCCATCAGCCTACAGGGAATTAATCAGCCCCAGCATTTT. It translates to CAISLQGINQPQHF. V is TRBV10-3 and J is TRBJ1-5; D might be TRBD1 (6 bases). The CDR3 is 14 amino acids. V lost 6 bases to trimming and J lost 4 bases, with 13 bases between them. From germline, CDR1 is ENHRY and CDR2 SYGVKD.

CDR3 nucleotides: TGTGCCAGCAGTTACCAACAGGGTTGGGACACTGAAGCTTTCTTT. Its translation: CASSYQQGWDTEAFF. This chain joins TRBV6-6 and TRBJ1-1, with a tentative D call TRBD1 (6 bases). Germline V CDR1 and CDR2: MNHNY, SVGAGI (reference sequence). Trimming pared 2 bases from V and 3 bases from J, leaving 13 bases between. The CDR3 loop spans 15 amino acids.

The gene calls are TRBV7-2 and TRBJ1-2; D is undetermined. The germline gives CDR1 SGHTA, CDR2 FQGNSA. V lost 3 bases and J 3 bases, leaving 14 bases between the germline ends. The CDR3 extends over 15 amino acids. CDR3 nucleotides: TGTGCCAGCAGCTTCGCCCCTCATGGAGACTATGGCTACACCTTC. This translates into CASSFAPHGDYGYTF. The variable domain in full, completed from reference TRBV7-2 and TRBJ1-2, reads GAGVSQSPSNKVTEKGKDVELRCDPISGHTALYWYRQSLGQGLEFLIYFQGNSAPDKSGLPSDRFSAERTGGSVSTLTIQRTQQEDSAVYLCASSFAPHGDYGYTFGSGTRLTVV.

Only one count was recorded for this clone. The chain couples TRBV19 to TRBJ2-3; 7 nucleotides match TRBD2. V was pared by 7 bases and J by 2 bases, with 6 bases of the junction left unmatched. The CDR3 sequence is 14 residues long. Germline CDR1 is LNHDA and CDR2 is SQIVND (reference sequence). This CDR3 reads CASNERGTTDTQYF. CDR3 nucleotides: TGTGCCAGTAACGAGCGGGGAACCACAGATACGCAGTATTTT.

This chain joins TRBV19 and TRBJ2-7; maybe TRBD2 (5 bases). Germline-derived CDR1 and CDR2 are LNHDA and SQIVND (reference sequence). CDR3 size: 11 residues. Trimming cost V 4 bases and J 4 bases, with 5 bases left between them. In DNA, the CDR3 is TGTGCCAGTAGTACGGGGTACGAGCAGTACTTC. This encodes CASSTGYEQYF.

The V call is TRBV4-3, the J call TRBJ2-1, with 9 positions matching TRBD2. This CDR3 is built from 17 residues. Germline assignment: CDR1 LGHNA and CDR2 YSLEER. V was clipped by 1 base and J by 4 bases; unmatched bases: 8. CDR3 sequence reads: CASSQGALREGYNEQFF. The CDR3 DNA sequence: TGCGCCAGCAGCCAAGGTGCTTTGCGGGAGGGTTACAATGAGCAGTTCTTC.

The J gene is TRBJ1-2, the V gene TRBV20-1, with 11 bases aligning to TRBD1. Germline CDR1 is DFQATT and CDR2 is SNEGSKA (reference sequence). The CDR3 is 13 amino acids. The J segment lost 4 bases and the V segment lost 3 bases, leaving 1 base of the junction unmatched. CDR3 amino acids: CSASGTGGYGYTF. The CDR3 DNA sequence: TGCAGTGCTAGTGGGACAGGGGGCTATGGCTACACCTTC.

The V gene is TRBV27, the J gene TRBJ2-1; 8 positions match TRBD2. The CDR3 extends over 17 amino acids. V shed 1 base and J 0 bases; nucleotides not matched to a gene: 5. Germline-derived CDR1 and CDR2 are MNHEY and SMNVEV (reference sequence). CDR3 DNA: TGTGCCAGCAGTTTATTTAGCGGGGCCAGCTCCTACAATGAGCAGTTCTTC. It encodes CASSLFSGASSYNEQFF.

The CDR3 sequence is CASSGQTRYNEQFF. DNA for the CDR3: TGTGCCAGCAGCGGCCAGACTAGATACAATGAGCAGTTCTTC. The rearrangement uses TRBV9 and TRBJ2-1; D is possibly TRBD2 (6 bases). The CDR3 loop spans 14 amino acids. Germline V gives CDR1 SGDLS, CDR2 YYNGEE. V shed 3 bases and J shed 4 bases, with 11 bases lying between them.

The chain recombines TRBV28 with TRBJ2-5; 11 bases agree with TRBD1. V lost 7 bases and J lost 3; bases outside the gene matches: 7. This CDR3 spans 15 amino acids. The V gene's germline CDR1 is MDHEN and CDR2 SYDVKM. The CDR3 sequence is CASTGTGGSKETQYF. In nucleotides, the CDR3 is TGTGCCAGCACCGGGACAGGGGGATCCAAAGAGACCCAGTACTTC.

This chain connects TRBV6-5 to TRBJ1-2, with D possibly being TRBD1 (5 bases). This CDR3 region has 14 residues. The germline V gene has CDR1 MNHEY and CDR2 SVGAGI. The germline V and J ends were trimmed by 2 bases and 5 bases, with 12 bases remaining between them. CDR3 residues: CASSYAGGRYGYTF. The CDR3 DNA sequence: TGTGCCAGCAGTTACGCCGGGGGGAGGTATGGCTACACCTTC.

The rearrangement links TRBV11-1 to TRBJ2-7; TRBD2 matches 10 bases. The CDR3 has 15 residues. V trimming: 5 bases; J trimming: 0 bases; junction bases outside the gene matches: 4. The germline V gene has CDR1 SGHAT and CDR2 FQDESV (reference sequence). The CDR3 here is CASSKLAGSSYEQYF. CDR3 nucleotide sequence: TGTGCCAGCAGCAAACTAGCGGGGAGCTCCTACGAGCAGTACTTC.

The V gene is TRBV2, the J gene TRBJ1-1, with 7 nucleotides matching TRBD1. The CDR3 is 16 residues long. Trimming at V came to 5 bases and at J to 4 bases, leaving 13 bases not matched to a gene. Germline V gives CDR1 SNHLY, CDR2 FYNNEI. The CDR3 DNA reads TGTGCCAGCAGTACGGACAGGAGGTTTCAGAGCACTGAAGCTTTCTTT. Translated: CASSTDRRFQSTEAFF.

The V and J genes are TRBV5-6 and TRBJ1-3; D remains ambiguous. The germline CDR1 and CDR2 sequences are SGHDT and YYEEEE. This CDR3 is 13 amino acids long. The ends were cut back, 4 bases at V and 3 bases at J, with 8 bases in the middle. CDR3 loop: CASSAPGGNTIYF. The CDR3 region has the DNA TGTGCCAGCAGCGCCCCCGGTGGAAACACCATATATTTT.

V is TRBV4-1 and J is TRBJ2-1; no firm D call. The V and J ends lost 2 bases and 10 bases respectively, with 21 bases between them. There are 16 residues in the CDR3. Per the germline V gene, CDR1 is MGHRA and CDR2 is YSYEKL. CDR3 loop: CASSQSWATLETEQFF. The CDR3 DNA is TGCGCCAGCAGCCAATCCTGGGCTACCCTTGAGACGGAGCAGTTCTTC.

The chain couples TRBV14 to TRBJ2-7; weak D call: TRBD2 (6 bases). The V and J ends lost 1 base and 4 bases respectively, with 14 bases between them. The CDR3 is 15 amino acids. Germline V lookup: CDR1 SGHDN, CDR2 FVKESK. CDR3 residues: CASSQVDRGFYEQYF. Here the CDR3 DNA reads TGTGCCAGCAGCCAAGTTGATCGGGGGTTTTACGAGCAGTACTTC. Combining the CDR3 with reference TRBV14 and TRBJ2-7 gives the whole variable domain EAGVTQFPSHSVIEKGQTVTLRCDPISGHDNLYWYRRVMGKEIKFLLHFVKESKQDESGMPNNRFLAERTGGTYSTLKVQPAELEDSGVYFCASSQVDRGFYEQYFGPGTRLTVT.

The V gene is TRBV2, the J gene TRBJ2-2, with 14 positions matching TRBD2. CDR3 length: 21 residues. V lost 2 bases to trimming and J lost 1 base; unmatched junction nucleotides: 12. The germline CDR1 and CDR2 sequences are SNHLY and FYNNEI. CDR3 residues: CASSEPPRLAGGPRNTGELFF. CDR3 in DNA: TGTGCCAGCAGTGAACCGCCTCGACTAGCGGGAGGGCCTCGGAACACCGGGGAGCTGTTTTTT.

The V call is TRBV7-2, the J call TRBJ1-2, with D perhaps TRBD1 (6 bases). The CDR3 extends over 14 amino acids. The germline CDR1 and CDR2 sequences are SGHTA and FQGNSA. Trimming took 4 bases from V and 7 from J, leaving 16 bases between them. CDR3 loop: CASSSVGTRSGYTF. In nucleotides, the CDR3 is TGTGCCAGCAGCTCCGTCGGGACACGTTCTGGCTACACCTTC.

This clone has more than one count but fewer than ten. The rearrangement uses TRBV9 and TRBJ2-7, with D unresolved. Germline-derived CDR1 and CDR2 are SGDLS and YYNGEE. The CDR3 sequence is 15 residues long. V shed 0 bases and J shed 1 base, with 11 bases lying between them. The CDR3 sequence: CASSVGAATSYEQYF. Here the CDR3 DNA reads TGTGCCAGCAGCGTAGGTGCGGCCACTTCCTACGAGCAGTACTTC.

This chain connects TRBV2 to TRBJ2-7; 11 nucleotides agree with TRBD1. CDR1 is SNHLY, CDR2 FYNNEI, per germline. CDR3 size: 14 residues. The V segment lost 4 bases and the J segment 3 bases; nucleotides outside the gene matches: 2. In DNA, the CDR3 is TGTGCCAGCAGTGGGACAGGGGGCGGCTACGAGCAGTACTTC. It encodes CASSGTGGGYEQYF. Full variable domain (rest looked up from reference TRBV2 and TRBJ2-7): EPEVTQTPSHQVTQMGQEVILRCVPISNHLYFYWYRQILGQKVEFLVSFYNNEISEKSEIFDDQFSVERPDGSNFTLKIRSTKLEDSAMYFCASSGTGGGYEQYFGPGTRLTVT.

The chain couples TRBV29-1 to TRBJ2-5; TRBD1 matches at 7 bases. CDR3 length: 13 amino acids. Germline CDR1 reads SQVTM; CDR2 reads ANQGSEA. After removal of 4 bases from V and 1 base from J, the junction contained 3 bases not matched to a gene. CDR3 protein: CSVGDRSQETQYF. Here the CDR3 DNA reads TGCAGCGTTGGGGACAGATCCCAAGAGACCCAGTACTTC.

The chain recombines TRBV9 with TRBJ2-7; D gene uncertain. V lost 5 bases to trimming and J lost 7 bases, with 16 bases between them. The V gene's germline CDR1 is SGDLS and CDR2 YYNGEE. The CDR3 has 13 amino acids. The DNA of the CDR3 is TGTGCCAGCAGTCGTAATAACATCGGGGAGCAGTACTTC. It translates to CASSRNNIGEQYF.

As DNA, the CDR3 is TGTGCCTGGTCCGGGGGGGGCCACGAGCAGTACTTC. As protein: CAWSGGGHEQYF. This chain connects TRBV30 to TRBJ2-7; 8 nucleotides agree with TRBD2. Looked up from germline, CDR1 is GTSNPN and CDR2 is SVGIG (reference sequence). J lost 5 bases, V lost 5 bases, and 5 bases had no gene match. The CDR3 loop spans 12 amino acids.